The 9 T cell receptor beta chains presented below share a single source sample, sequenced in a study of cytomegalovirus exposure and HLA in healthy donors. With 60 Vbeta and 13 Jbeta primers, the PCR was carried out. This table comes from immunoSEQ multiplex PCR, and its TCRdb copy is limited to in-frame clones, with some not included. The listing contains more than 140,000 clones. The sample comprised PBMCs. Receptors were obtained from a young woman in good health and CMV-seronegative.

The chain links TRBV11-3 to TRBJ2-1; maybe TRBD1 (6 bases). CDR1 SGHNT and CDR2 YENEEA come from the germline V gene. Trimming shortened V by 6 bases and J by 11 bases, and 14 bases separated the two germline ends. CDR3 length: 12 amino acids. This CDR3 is CASSKDSRKQFF. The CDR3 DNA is TGTGCCAGCAGTAAGGACAGTCGGAAGCAGTTCTTC.

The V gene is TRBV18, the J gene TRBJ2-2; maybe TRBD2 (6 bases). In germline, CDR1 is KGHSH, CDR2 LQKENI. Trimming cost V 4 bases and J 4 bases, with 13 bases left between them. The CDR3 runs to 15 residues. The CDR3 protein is CASSQERAGTGELFF. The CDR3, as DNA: TGTGCCAGCTCACAGGAGCGGGCGGGCACCGGGGAGCTGTTTTTT. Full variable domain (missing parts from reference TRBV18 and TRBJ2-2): NAGVMQNPRHLVRRRGQEARLRCSPMKGHSHVYWYRQLPEEGLKFMVYLQKENIIDESGMPKERFSAEFPKEGPSILRIQQVVRGDSAAYFCASSQERAGTGELFFGEGSRLTVL.

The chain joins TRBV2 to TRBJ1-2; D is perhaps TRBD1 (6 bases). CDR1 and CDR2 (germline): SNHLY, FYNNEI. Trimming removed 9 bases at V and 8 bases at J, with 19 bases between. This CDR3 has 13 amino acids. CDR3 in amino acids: CARDSGAGGGYTF. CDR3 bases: TGTGCCAGGGATTCAGGGGCGGGGGGAGGCTACACCTTC.

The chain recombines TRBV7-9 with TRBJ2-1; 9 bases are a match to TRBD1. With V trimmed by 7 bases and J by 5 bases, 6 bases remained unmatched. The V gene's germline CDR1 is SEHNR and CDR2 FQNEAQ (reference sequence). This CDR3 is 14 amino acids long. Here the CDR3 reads CASTGTGLNNEQFF. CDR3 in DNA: TGTGCCAGCACTGGGACAGGGTTAAACAATGAGCAGTTCTTC.

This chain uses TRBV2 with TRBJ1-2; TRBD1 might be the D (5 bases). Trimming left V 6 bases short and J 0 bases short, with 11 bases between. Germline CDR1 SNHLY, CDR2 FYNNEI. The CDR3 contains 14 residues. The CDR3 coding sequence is TGTGCCAGCAGACAGACAGTGTCTAACTATGGCTACACCTTC. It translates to CASRQTVSNYGYTF.

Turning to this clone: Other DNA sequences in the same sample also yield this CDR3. The CDR3 is CASSSRLAGAGETQYF. The CDR3 coding sequence is TGTGCCAGCAGTTCCCGACTAGCGGGAGCGGGAGAGACCCAGTACTTC. V is TRBV2 and J is TRBJ2-5, with 12 bases that match TRBD2. The J segment lost 4 bases and the V segment lost 5 bases, leaving 8 bases of the junction unmatched. Germline V gene lookup returns CDR1 SNHLY and CDR2 FYNNEI. The CDR3 extends over 16 amino acids.

The CDR3 nucleotides read TGCGCCAGCAGCCAAGATTGGGCGGGCCATATGAACACCGGGGAGCTGTTTTTT. As protein: CASSQDWAGHMNTGELFF. This chain links TRBV4-3 with TRBJ2-2, with D possibly matching TRBD2 (5 bases). The germline CDR1 and CDR2 sequences are LGHNA and YSLEER. Trimming removed 0 bases at V and 1 base at J, with 15 bases between. This CDR3 has 18 residues.

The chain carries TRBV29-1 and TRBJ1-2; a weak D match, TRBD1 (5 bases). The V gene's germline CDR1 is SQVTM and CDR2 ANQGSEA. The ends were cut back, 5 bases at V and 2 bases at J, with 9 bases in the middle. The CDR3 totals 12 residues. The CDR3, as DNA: TGCAGCGTTAATAGGGGCAACTATGGCTACACCTTC. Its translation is CSVNRGNYGYTF.

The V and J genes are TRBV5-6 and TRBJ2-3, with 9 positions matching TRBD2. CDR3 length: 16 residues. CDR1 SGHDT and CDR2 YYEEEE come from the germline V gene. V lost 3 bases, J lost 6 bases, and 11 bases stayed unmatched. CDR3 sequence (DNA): TGTGCCAGCAGCTGGAAGACTAGCGGCCTGCGGGATACGCAGTATTTT. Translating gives CASSWKTSGLRDTQYF.